These 30 T cell receptor beta chains originate from one sample sequenced in a study of T cells in Graves' hyperthyroidism and ophthalmopathy. There were TCR beta CDR3 regions amplified from RNA transcripts. The HTBI primer set served for first-round RT-PCR of the TCR CDR3. Via MiXCR, TCRdb re-called the multiplex PCR reads, giving one row per CDR3 protein. The table records fewer than 650,000 distinct CDR3 sequences, 14% of them present only once. The sample was blood. The origin of the receptors is a woman in her late teens or twenties with Graves' ophthalmopathy.

The V and J genes are TRBV6-1 and TRBJ2-1; TRBD2 matches 10 bases. Trimming cost V 11 bases and J 6 bases; bases outside gene matches: 10. The CDR3 totals 14 residues. Germline V gives CDR1 MNHNS, CDR2 SASEGT. The CDR3 is CAGKREGPRNEQFF. CDR3 in DNA: TGTGCCGGAAAGCGGGAGGGCCCTCGCAATGAGCAGTTCTTC.

J is TRBJ1-3 and V is TRBV5-4; TRBD1 matches 8 bases. This CDR3 has 14 amino acids. V lost 4 bases to trimming and J lost 4 bases; unmatched junction nucleotides: 4. Germline CDR1 SGHNT, CDR2 YYREEE (reference sequence). CDR3 coding DNA: TGTGCCAGCAGCGCGGACAGGGCGGGAAACACCATATATTTT. Protein product: CASSADRAGNTIYF.

The chain is built from TRBV12-5 and TRBJ1-1; D perhaps matches TRBD1 (6 bases). Germline V CDR1 and CDR2: LGHNT, FRNRAP. V lost 3 bases, J lost 4 bases, and 9 bases lay in between. The CDR3 sequence is 13 residues long. The CDR3 is CASGFGGLTEAFF. DNA for the CDR3: TGTGCTAGTGGTTTCGGGGGGCTCACTGAAGCTTTCTTT.

This clonotype was found many times. The chain links TRBV20-1 to TRBJ2-4; D might be TRBD1 (5 bases). Germline V gene sequence: CDR1 DFQATT, CDR2 SNEGSKA (reference sequence). V shed 0 bases and J shed 8 bases, with 8 bases lying between them. This CDR3 region has 12 residues. The DNA of the CDR3 is TGCAGTGCTAGAGAGGGGCAGTACATTCAGTACTTC. This encodes CSAREGQYIQYF.

The sample holds many counts of this clonotype. At one end the junction does not follow the germline gene, possibly because of a read error. The chain joins TRBV11-2 to TRBJ2-5; D might be TRBD1 (5 bases). The CDR3 is 14 residues long. CDR1 is SGHAT, CDR2 FQNNGV, per germline. CDR3 sequence reads: CANSLRGATETQYF. Here the CDR3 DNA reads TGTGCCAACAGCTTAAGGGGCGCAACAGAGACCCAGTACTTC.

This clonotype was observed at least ten times. J is TRBJ2-3 and V is TRBV6-2 or TRBV6-3; the D gene is possibly TRBD1 (6 bases). The CDR3 totals 15 residues. Trimming cost V 2 bases and J 1 base, with 10 bases left between them. CDR1 and CDR2 from the germline V gene are MNHEY and SVGEGT. CDR3 DNA sequence: TGTGCCAGCAGTTACGGGACACACGGCACAGATACGCAGTATTTT. Its translation: CASSYGTHGTDTQYF.

The chain joins TRBV4-1 to TRBJ2-7; the match to TRBD2 covers 9 bases. Per the germline V gene, CDR1 is MGHRA and CDR2 is YSYEKL. V lost 2 bases, J lost 4 bases, and 9 bases stayed unmatched. The CDR3 covers 16 residues. CDR3 bases: TGCGCCAGCAGCCAACACGTAGCGGGAGTCGTTTACGAGCAGTACTTC. Residues: CASSQHVAGVVYEQYF.

The chain recombines TRBV9 with TRBJ2-3, with D perhaps matching TRBD1 (6 bases). Per germline, CDR1 SGDLS and CDR2 YYNGEE. Trimming left V 4 bases short and J 0 bases short, with 15 bases between. CDR3 length: 16 amino acids. Here the CDR3 reads CASSPTGTTSTDTQYF. The CDR3 coding sequence is TGTGCCAGCAGCCCGACCGGGACAACTAGCACAGATACGCAGTATTTT.

Many counts were recorded for this clonotype. The chain couples TRBV3-1 to TRBJ2-1; a weak D match, TRBD2 (5 bases). This CDR3 contains 15 residues. Germline V lookup: CDR1 LGHDT, CDR2 YNNKEL (reference sequence). With 4 bases removed from V and 1 base from J, the gap between germline ends came to 11 bases. Written as DNA, the CDR3 is TGTGCCAGCAGCCCGACGGGGTATTCCTACAATGAGCAGTTCTTC. Its translation is CASSPTGYSYNEQFF.

The sample holds many counts of this clonotype. The chain employs TRBV11-2 and TRBJ2-1; D unclear. CDR1 and CDR2 (germline): SGHAT, FQNNGV. This CDR3 has 13 amino acids. V lost 8 bases and J lost 6, with 14 bases in between. The CDR3 region is CASATPAPNEQFF. The CDR3 DNA sequence: TGTGCCAGCGCTACCCCCGCGCCCAATGAGCAGTTCTTC. Looking up the rest from reference TRBV11-2 and TRBJ2-1 gives the full variable domain: EAGVAQSPRYKIIEKRQSVAFWCNPISGHATLYWYQQILGQGPKLLIQFQNNGVVDDSQLPKDRFSAERLKGVDSTLKIQPAKLEDSAVYLCASATPAPNEQFFGPGTRLTVL.

The chain links TRBV20-1 to TRBJ1-4; tentatively, D is TRBD1 (5 bases). Germline CDR1 DFQATT, CDR2 SNEGSKA (reference sequence). This CDR3 contains 12 residues. Written as DNA, the CDR3 is TGCAACACTACAGGTTCTAATGAAAAACTGTTTTTT. This gives the protein CNTTGSNEKLFF.

This chain connects TRBV4-1 to TRBJ2-7, with TRBD2 matching 8 bases. Losses at the gene ends were 4 bases for V and 7 bases for J; bases not matched to a gene: 6. Germline loops: CDR1 MGHRA, CDR2 YSYEKL. The CDR3 length is 13 residues. CDR3: CASSPLGGDEQYF. Written as DNA, the CDR3 is TGCGCCAGCAGCCCCCTCGGGGGGGATGAGCAGTACTTC.

This clonotype turned up a few times. The chain links TRBV28 to TRBJ2-4; 7 bases line up with TRBD2. The germline gives CDR1 MDHEN, CDR2 SYDVKM. Losses at the gene ends were 7 bases for V and 7 bases for J; bases not matched to a gene: 10. The CDR3 is made up of 14 amino acids. The CDR3 loop is CASTPTFGGNIQYF. DNA of the CDR3: TGTGCCAGCACACCAACATTCGGGGGGAACATTCAGTACTTC.

This clonotype has a count of ten or more. This chain links TRBV2 with TRBJ1-1; D remains ambiguous. CDR3 size: 12 residues. Germline CDR1 SNHLY, CDR2 FYNNEI. V lost 6 bases and J lost 5, with 10 bases in between. CDR3 nucleotides: TGTGCCAGCAGCATGGAGGAGACTGAAGCTTTCTTT. It translates to CASSMEETEAFF.

This clonotype was counted ten times or more. The chain employs TRBV11-2 and TRBJ2-7; no definite D call. The length of the CDR3 is 14 residues. The V gene's germline CDR1 is SGHAT and CDR2 FQNNGV. V shed 4 bases and J shed 0 bases, with 10 bases lying between them. DNA for the CDR3: TGTGCCAGCAGCTCAAGAGGTCTCTCCTACGAGCAGTACTTC. It translates to CASSSRGLSYEQYF.

There are many counts of this clonotype. This chain joins TRBV7-8 and TRBJ2-7; tentative D call: TRBD2 (6 bases). V lost 3 bases to trimming and J lost 3 bases, with 18 bases between them. CDR1 is SGHVS and CDR2 is FQNEAQ in the germline V gene. CDR3 length equals 16 residues. The CDR3 sequence: CASSFLKRAAVYEQYF. The DNA for the CDR3 is TGTGCCAGCAGCTTCCTCAAGCGGGCGGCGGTCTACGAGCAGTACTTC.

This chain connects TRBV29-1 to TRBJ1-3; the match to TRBD1 covers 7 bases. Germline assignment: CDR1 SQVTM and CDR2 ANQGSEA. V gave up 6 bases and J gave up 2 bases; unmatched junction bases: 4. The CDR3 is made up of 13 amino acids. The CDR3 sequence: CSVGGTAGNTIYF. The DNA for the CDR3 is TGCAGCGTCGGAGGGACAGCTGGAAACACCATATATTTT.

This clonotype came up many times. This chain links TRBV12-3 or TRBV12-4 with TRBJ2-5; no clear D gene. Between the trimmed V and J ends, which lost 7 bases and 0 bases, there was a span of 9 bases. CDR3 length: 13 residues. This chain's CDR3 is CASIWSDQETQYF. Written as DNA, the CDR3 is TGTGCCAGCATTTGGTCGGACCAAGAGACCCAGTACTTC.

A few counts support this clonotype. The V gene is TRBV4-3, the J gene TRBJ1-5; no firm D call. The CDR3 extends over 15 amino acids. The V gene's germline CDR1 is LGHNA and CDR2 YSLEER. The V gene lost 0 bases and the J gene lost 5 bases, with 11 bases spanning the gap. This chain's CDR3 is CASSQENGGHQPQHF. The CDR3 nucleotides read TGCGCCAGCAGCCAAGAAAACGGTGGCCATCAGCCCCAGCATTTT.

At least ten counts were recorded for this clonotype. The chain couples TRBV3-1 to TRBJ1-1; D call uncertain. Trimming stripped 3 bases from V and 0 bases from J, with 5 bases between. CDR3 length: 13 amino acids. Per the germline V gene, CDR1 is LGHDT and CDR2 is YNNKEL (reference sequence). The CDR3 DNA sequence: TGTGCCAGCAGCCAGATGCTGAACACTGAAGCTTTCTTT. This encodes CASSQMLNTEAFF.

This clonotype was seen at least ten times. This chain joins TRBV11-2 and TRBJ2-3; no definite D call. With 4 bases removed from V and 1 base from J, the gap between germline ends came to 18 bases. Germline CDR1 and CDR2: SGHAT and FQNNGV. This CDR3 is 17 amino acids long. For the CDR3, the DNA is TGTGCCAGCAGCTCCCACCCCGGCCTCCGGGGCACAGATACGCAGTATTTT. It is translated as CASSSHPGLRGTDTQYF.

This clonotype was counted ten times or more. This chain links TRBV18 with TRBJ2-7; D gene ambiguous. Trimming took off 10 bases at V and 5 bases at J, with 12 bases between the two ends. The CDR3 is 11 amino acids. Germline CDR1 is KGHSH and CDR2 is LQKENI. Written as DNA, the CDR3 is TGTGCCACCCGCCTCCGGGACGAGCAGTACTTC. Translation gives CATRLRDEQYF.

This clonotype has at least ten counts. The chain links TRBV2 to TRBJ1-2, with D maybe TRBD1 (5 bases). Germline assignment: CDR1 SNHLY and CDR2 FYNNEI. The CDR3 contains 16 residues. Trimming stripped 6 bases from V and 8 bases from J, with 25 bases between. CDR3 sequence: CASSGVGGRGDGGYTF. CDR3 coding DNA: TGTGCCAGCAGCGGAGTGGGAGGGAGAGGGGATGGAGGCTACACCTTC.

This clonotype showed up many times. V and J are TRBV7-9 and TRBJ2-5; TRBD2 is a possible D gene (6 bases). The CDR3 contains 14 residues. V was trimmed by 5 bases and J by 4 bases, leaving 14 bases between them. CDR1 is SEHNR and CDR2 is FQNEAQ in the germline V gene (reference sequence). The CDR3 DNA follows: TGTGCCAGCAGCGAGGGACTTAGCCCAGAGACCCAGTACTTC. Protein product: CASSEGLSPETQYF.

This clonotype was recorded only once. This sequence joins TRBV19 and TRBJ1-4; D gene ambiguous. Germline V gene data show CDR1 as LNHDA and CDR2 as SQIVND (reference sequence). The CDR3 is made up of 13 amino acids. The ends were cut back, 1 base at V and 8 bases at J, with 8 bases in the middle. The CDR3 loop is CASSIGAPEKLFF. The CDR3 DNA follows: TGTGCCAGTAGTATAGGCGCTCCAGAAAAACTGTTTTTT.

The V and J genes are TRBV5-6 and TRBJ2-3, with a tentative D call TRBD1 (5 bases). Trimming took 3 bases from V and 3 from J, leaving 17 bases between them. The CDR3 covers 16 residues. Germline V gene lookup returns CDR1 SGHDT and CDR2 YYEEEE. The CDR3 nucleotides are TGTGCCAGCAGCTCTGGTTGGGGCTCCCGGACAGATACGCAGTATTTT. Its translation: CASSSGWGSRTDTQYF. Full variable domain (remainder filled in from reference TRBV5-6 and TRBJ2-3): DAGVTQSPTHLIKTRGQQVTLRCSPKSGHDTVSWYQQALGQGPQFIFQYYEEEERQRGNFPDRFSGHQFPNYSSELNVNALLLGDSALYLCASSSGWGSRTDTQYFGPGTRLTVL.

This clonotype was seen repeatedly, ten times or more. This chain joins TRBV27 and TRBJ2-3; 9 bases match TRBD2. The CDR3 is 13 amino acids. Trimming took 7 bases from V and 6 from J; bases not matched to a gene: 5. The V gene's germline CDR1 is MNHEY and CDR2 SMNVEV (reference sequence). In nucleotides, the CDR3 is TGTGCCAGCACTCTAGCGGGATCCGATACGCAGTATTTT. It translates to CASTLAGSDTQYF.

Note on this clonotype: Mismatch with germline at one junction end may stem from a read error. V and J are TRBV20-1 and TRBJ1-6; D possibly corresponds to TRBD1 (5 bases). The germline gives CDR1 DFQATT, CDR2 SNEGSKA (reference sequence). CDR3 size: 17 residues. CDR3 sequence reads: CSTRDLTQGSYNSPLHF. The CDR3 DNA reads TGCAGTACTAGAGACCTTACCCAGGGCTCCTATAATTCACCCCTCCACTTT.

The sample holds many counts of this clonotype. The DNA for the CDR3 is TGTGCCAGCAGTTCTACAGGGTTATCCTACAATGAGCAGTTCTTC. Amino acids: CASSSTGLSYNEQFF. The chain joins TRBV12-3 or TRBV12-4 to TRBJ2-1, with a weak D call TRBD1 (6 bases). The CDR3 contains 15 residues. V shed 4 bases and J shed 1 base, with 11 bases lying between them.

Notes on this clonotype: A junction boundary mismatches the germline segment, possibly from a read error. V usage is TRBV7-9 and J usage is TRBJ2-5; 9 bases match TRBD2. From germline, CDR1 is SEHNR and CDR2 FQNEAQ (reference sequence). The CDR3 has 16 amino acids. CDR3 loop: CASSFLAGGPRETQYF. The CDR3 DNA sequence: TGTGCCAGCAGCTTTCTGGCGGGAGGGCCCCGAGAGACCCAGTATTTC.